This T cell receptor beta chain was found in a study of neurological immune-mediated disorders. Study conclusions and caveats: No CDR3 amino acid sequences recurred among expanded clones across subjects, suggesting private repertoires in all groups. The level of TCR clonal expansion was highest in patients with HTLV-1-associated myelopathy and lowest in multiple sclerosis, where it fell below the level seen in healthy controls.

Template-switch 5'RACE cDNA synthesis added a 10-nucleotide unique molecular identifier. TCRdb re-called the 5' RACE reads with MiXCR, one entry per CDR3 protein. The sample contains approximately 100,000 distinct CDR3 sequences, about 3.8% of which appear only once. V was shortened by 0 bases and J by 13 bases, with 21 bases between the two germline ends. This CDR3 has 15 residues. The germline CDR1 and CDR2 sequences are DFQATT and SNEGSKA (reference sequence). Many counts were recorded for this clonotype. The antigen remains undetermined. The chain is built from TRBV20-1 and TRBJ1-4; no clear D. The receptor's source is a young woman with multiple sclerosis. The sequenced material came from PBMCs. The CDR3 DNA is TGCAGTGCTAGAGAGTCGACGGGAGGGCAACTCATACTGTTTTTT. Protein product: CSARESTGGQLILFF.